This TCR beta chain appears in the sequencing data of a study of PD-L1 blockade in urothelial cancer. Study information: The researchers analyzed blood 3 weeks (second dose) and 6 weeks after treatment start.

Patient disease was locally advanced or metastatic urothelial carcinoma. The CDR3 is 14 residues long. The germline gives CDR1 LNHDA, CDR2 SQIVND (reference sequence). With 4 bases clipped from V and 6 bases from J, the junction kept 8 bases outside the gene matches. Each PCR contained spiked-in synthetic TCR analog templates. Only in-frame clones appear in the TCRdb table, and some are missing; sequencing was by immunoSEQ multiplex PCR. The sample lists some 84,000 clones, about nine tenths seen once, with around 5% in the top ten. This clone was recorded a few times. The J gene is TRBJ2-7, the V gene TRBV19, with 8 bases that match TRBD1. The sequence derives from a woman aged 70-85 years with urothelial cancer. The specimen was PBMCs, collected around atezolizumab (anti-PD-L1) treatment. The CDR3: CASSTEDRAPEQYF. The CDR3 DNA reads TGTGCCAGTAGTACGGAGGACAGGGCCCCCGAGCAGTACTTC.